What follows describes a single T cell receptor (beta chain). The data were taken from a study of blood T cell repertoires in COVID-19. The CDR3 covers 19 residues. V was cut by 4 bases and J by 0 bases, with 22 bases left in between. Per the original data handling: For nucleated cells, counts were estimated from reference gene primer amplification. TCRdb's table, derived via immunoSEQ multiplex PCR, lists solely in-frame clones and lacks some. V and J calls and clone size are those listed in that table; D and trimming were worked out from the DNA. Of about 130,000 clones listed, 85% to 90% are singletons.

This clonotype was sampled from a woman older than 75 with acute or convalescent COVID-19. Sample: peripheral blood. This chain uses TRBV23-1 with TRBJ2-4; D perhaps matches TRBD1 (6 bases). TRBV23-1 is assigned to the ORF class and has an uncertain function. CDR3 coding DNA: TGCGCCAGCAGTCTCTCGAGCTTTGACAGGCGCCTAGCCAAAAACATTCAGTACTTC. It translates to CASSLSSFDRRLAKNIQYF.